This entry concerns a single T cell receptor (beta chain). Its antigen is undetermined. The data stem from a study of T cell responses to AZD1222 COVID-19 vaccine. Overall study findings and caveats: Just six AZD1222 recipients were seropositive at baseline.

Profiled with immunoSEQ multiplex PCR; TCRdb holds only in-frame clones, not every one. The sample includes 150,000 to 200,000 clones, 85% to 95% seen only once; the top ten take approximately 0.6%. Between the trimmed V and J ends, which lost 3 bases and 3 bases, there was a span of 7 bases. Germline-derived CDR1 and CDR2 are SGHDT and YYEEEE. This CDR3 has 13 residues. Sequences were derived from peripheral blood, sampled on day 0 of AZD1222 vaccination. The origin of this receptor is an adult in good health. The rearrangement links TRBV5-6 to TRBJ1-5, with D possibly matching TRBD1 (5 bases). The CDR3 nucleotides read TGTGCCAGCAGCTGGGGGTCCAATCAGCCCCAGCATTTT. Amino acids: CASSWGSNQPQHF.